Shown below are 29 T cell receptor beta chains from a single sample sequenced in a study of cytomegalovirus exposure and HLA in healthy donors. Amplification used 60 Vbeta primers and 13 Jbeta primers. TCRdb's copy holds only in-frame clones and misses some; the assay was immunoSEQ multiplex PCR. The sample includes about 190,000 clones, 75% to 80% of them seen just once. The sequencing sample was made of PBMCs. The receptor set was obtained from a woman between 25 and 40 years old in good health and CMV-seropositive.

The chain couples TRBV19 to TRBJ2-5; the match to TRBD2 covers 8 bases. J gave up 0 bases and V 3 bases, and 6 bases lay outside the gene matches. This CDR3 has 16 amino acids. The germline CDR1 and CDR2 sequences are LNHDA and SQIVND (reference sequence). DNA of the CDR3: TGTGCCAGTAGTATTATGGCGGGAGGCCACCAAGAGACCCAGTACTTC. Translation: CASSIMAGGHQETQYF.

The CDR3 DNA reads TGTGCCAACGGGGGTTGGAAAGAGACCCAGTACTTC. This encodes CANGGWKETQYF. The V call is TRBV2, the J call TRBJ2-5; D perhaps matches TRBD2 (6 bases). CDR1 is SNHLY, CDR2 FYNNEI, per germline. This CDR3 region has 12 residues. V was pared by 10 bases and J by 3 bases, with 12 bases between.

The V call is TRBV4-1, the J call TRBJ1-2; no clear D. Trimming removed 1 base at V and 2 bases at J, with 8 bases between. The CDR3 is 14 amino acids. Germline lookup yields CDR1 MGHRA and CDR2 YSYEKL. The CDR3 is CASSQGLLNYGYTF. DNA of the CDR3: TGCGCCAGCAGCCAAGGACTCCTGAACTATGGCTACACCTTC.

The table lists this clone with a few counts. The chain is built from TRBV7-3 and TRBJ2-2; D gene ambiguous. Germline-derived CDR1 and CDR2 are SGHTA and FQGTGA. This CDR3 is built from 15 residues. Deletions cut 5 bases from V and 0 bases from J, with 10 bases between. This CDR3 reads CASSLTPTNTGELFF. In DNA form, the CDR3 reads TGTGCCAGCAGCCTTACGCCTACGAACACCGGGGAGCTGTTTTTT.

This clone was seen a single time. The chain is built from TRBV11-2 and TRBJ1-4; D possibly corresponds to TRBD1 (5 bases). Trimming shortened V by 2 bases and J by 7 bases, and 14 bases separated the two germline ends. The germline V gene encodes CDR1 SGHAT and CDR2 FQNNGV. The CDR3 totals 15 residues. CDR3 amino acids: CASSLRRGVGEKLFF. As DNA, the CDR3 is TGTGCCAGCAGCTTAAGGCGGGGGGTCGGTGAAAAACTGTTTTTT.

This clone was recorded once. The chain employs TRBV7-7 and TRBJ2-7; D remains ambiguous. CDR3 size: 13 residues. CDR1 SSHAT and CDR2 FNYEAQ come from the germline V gene (reference sequence). V was clipped by 5 bases and J by 7 bases, with 15 bases between them. The CDR3 DNA reads TGTGCCAGCAGCCCGGGTAGTGCGGCGGAGCAGTACTTC. The encoded protein is CASSPGSAAEQYF.

This chain uses TRBV19 with TRBJ1-5; 8 bases align to TRBD1. Germline V gives CDR1 LNHDA, CDR2 SQIVND (reference sequence). This CDR3 region has 16 residues. V was clipped by 7 bases and J by 7 bases; unmatched bases: 15. CDR3 residues: CASISNDRGSLQPQHF. CDR3 nucleotide sequence: TGTGCCAGTATCTCAAACGACAGGGGCAGCCTCCAGCCCCAGCATTTT.

V is TRBV19 and J is TRBJ2-7; tentatively, D is TRBD1 (6 bases). Germline V gene data show CDR1 as LNHDA and CDR2 as SQIVND (reference sequence). The CDR3 has 15 residues. V lost 6 bases and J lost 0, with 15 bases in between. CDR3 protein: CASRDPGHLSYEQYF. The DNA of the CDR3 is TGTGCCAGTAGGGATCCGGGACACCTCTCCTACGAGCAGTACTTC.

V and J are TRBV13 and TRBJ2-5; 13 nucleotides line up with TRBD2. V shed 6 bases and J 2 bases; nucleotides not matched to a gene: 9. The CDR3 is 17 amino acids. Germline V gene data show CDR1 as PRHDT and CDR2 as FYEKMQ (reference sequence). In DNA form, the CDR3 reads TGTGCCAGCAGTCGTAGGACTAGCGGGGGAATTCAAGAGACCCAGTACTTC. Its translation: CASSRRTSGGIQETQYF. Based on the CDR3 plus reference TRBV13 and TRBJ2-5, the full variable domain is AAGVIQSPRHLIKEKRETATLKCYPIPRHDTVYWYQQGPGQDPQFLISFYEKMQSDKGSIPDRFSAQQFSDYHSELNMSSLELGDSALYFCASSRRTSGGIQETQYFGPGTRLLVL.

V is TRBV6-1 and J is TRBJ2-4; a possible D gene is TRBD2 (5 bases). This CDR3 comprises 14 residues. Germline V gives CDR1 MNHNS, CDR2 SASEGT. V was trimmed by 3 bases and J by 7 bases, leaving 13 bases between them. CDR3 residues: CASSDSGLGNIQYF. In nucleotides, the CDR3 is TGTGCCAGCAGTGACTCAGGACTTGGGAACATTCAGTACTTC.

This chain connects TRBV13 to TRBJ2-7; maybe TRBD2 (5 bases). The CDR3 has 18 residues. Between the trimmed V and J ends, which lost 5 bases and 4 bases, there was a span of 27 bases. The germline V gene encodes CDR1 PRHDT and CDR2 FYEKMQ (reference sequence). The CDR3 loop reads CASSAQWGSGIRTYEQYF. CDR3 sequence (DNA): TGTGCCAGCAGCGCTCAATGGGGATCGGGGATCAGGACTTACGAGCAGTACTTC. Using reference TRBV13 and TRBJ2-7 for the parts outside the CDR3, the full variable domain is AAGVIQSPRHLIKEKRETATLKCYPIPRHDTVYWYQQGPGQDPQFLISFYEKMQSDKGSIPDRFSAQQFSDYHSELNMSSLELGDSALYFCASSAQWGSGIRTYEQYFGPGTRLTVT.

The gene calls are TRBV28 and TRBJ1-1, with 7 positions matching TRBD1. This CDR3 is built from 11 residues. The germline V gene encodes CDR1 MDHEN and CDR2 SYDVKM. Trimming at V came to 6 bases and at J to 7 bases, leaving 2 bases not matched to a gene. CDR3 loop: CASRDRREAFF. The CDR3 bases are TGTGCCAGCAGGGACAGGCGTGAAGCTTTCTTT.

The chain links TRBV23-1 to TRBJ2-5; 8 nucleotides line up with TRBD2. TRBV23-1 carries the ORF label, with uncertain function. With 4 bases clipped from V and 5 bases from J, the junction kept 6 bases outside the gene matches. The length of the CDR3 is 14 residues. The CDR3 sequence: CASSPRGGNETQYF. The CDR3 DNA reads as TGCGCCAGCAGTCCTCGGGGGGGCAACGAGACCCAGTACTTC.

The V call is TRBV10-3, the J call TRBJ1-2; D is unclear. Germline V gene sequence: CDR1 ENHRY, CDR2 SYGVKD. The ends were cut back, 3 bases at V and 2 bases at J, with 7 bases in the middle. The CDR3 length is 13 residues. CDR3 DNA sequence: TGTGCCATCAGTGATAACAGAAACTATGGCTACACCTTC. Translated, it gives CAISDNRNYGYTF.

This clone was seen a handful of times. J is TRBJ1-6 and V is TRBV18; TRBD1 is a possible D gene (5 bases). Per the germline V gene, CDR1 is KGHSH and CDR2 is LQKENI. This CDR3 is 15 amino acids long. Trimming shortened V by 2 bases and J by 7 bases, and 12 bases separated the two germline ends. The CDR3 DNA follows: TGTGCCAGCTCACCATTATCGGGGGTAAATTCACCCCTCCACTTT. Its translation: CASSPLSGVNSPLHF.

The rearrangement uses TRBV18 and TRBJ1-1, with D tentatively TRBD1 (6 bases). In germline, CDR1 is KGHSH, CDR2 LQKENI. This CDR3 contains 17 residues. V lost 3 bases, J lost 2 bases, and 19 bases lay in between. The CDR3 loop reads CASSPVLSRTANTEAFF. The CDR3 DNA is TGTGCCAGCTCACCGGTACTCTCCAGGACAGCTAACACTGAAGCTTTCTTT.

A note on this clone: Within the sample, other DNA sequences also encode this same CDR3. This chain uses TRBV7-2 with TRBJ2-5; 9 bases fit TRBD2. This CDR3 has 16 amino acids. Germline-derived CDR1 and CDR2 are SGHTA and FQGNSA. The J segment lost 1 base and the V segment lost 2 bases, leaving 5 bases of the junction unmatched. CDR3 loop: CASSLSSSGGQETQYF. DNA for the CDR3: TGTGCCAGCAGCTTATCGAGTAGCGGGGGCCAAGAGACCCAGTACTTC.

The J gene is TRBJ1-1, the V gene TRBV18, with D possibly being TRBD1 (5 bases). CDR3 length equals 14 residues. Germline lookup yields CDR1 KGHSH and CDR2 LQKENI. Trimming removed 0 bases from V and 4 bases from J, with 9 bases in between. CDR3 in DNA: TGTGCCAGCTCACCACCGAGACAGACCACTGAAGCTTTCTTT. Its protein is CASSPPRQTTEAFF.

The V and J genes are TRBV6-5 and TRBJ1-6, with 7 bases aligning to TRBD1. The CDR3 consists of 16 residues. V dropped 0 bases and J dropped 7; count of bases not matched to a gene: 6. The germline V gene has CDR1 MNHEY and CDR2 SVGAGI. CDR3 protein: CASSYSGQALNSPLHF. The CDR3 nucleotides read TGTGCCAGCAGTTACTCTGGACAGGCTTTAAATTCACCCCTCCACTTT.

The V call is TRBV6-5, the J call TRBJ2-1; a weak D match, TRBD2 (5 bases). CDR3 length: 16 residues. Trimming took off 0 bases at V and 6 bases at J, with 15 bases between the two ends. Germline values: CDR1 MNHEY, CDR2 SVGAGI. The DNA of the CDR3 is TGTGCCAGCAGTTACTCTCAGCTAGCTAACTCCAATGAGCAGTTCTTC. It specifies CASSYSQLANSNEQFF.

The chain links TRBV20-1 to TRBJ1-4, with D perhaps TRBD1 (5 bases). The CDR3 consists of 11 residues. Germline values: CDR1 DFQATT, CDR2 SNEGSKA (reference sequence). With 6 bases removed from V and 11 bases from J, the gap between germline ends came to 13 bases. The CDR3 nucleotides read TGCAGTGCCAGAACCCCAGGGAAACTGTTTTTT. Its translation: CSARTPGKLFF.

This clone came up a few times. The chain links TRBV6-1 to TRBJ2-7, with a possible D match to TRBD2 (6 bases). The length of the CDR3 is 17 residues. V lost 2 bases and J 3 bases, leaving 20 bases between the germline ends. Germline lookup yields CDR1 MNHNS and CDR2 SASEGT. The CDR3 DNA follows: TGTGCCAGCAGTGAAATGGGCGGGATCCCCTCGAGCTACGAGCAGTACTTC. Its protein is CASSEMGGIPSSYEQYF.

The chain combines TRBV7-9 with TRBJ2-7, with TRBD2 identical over 7 bases. Losses at the gene ends were 5 bases for V and 2 bases for J; bases not matched to a gene: 6. This CDR3 region has 14 residues. Germline CDR1 is SEHNR and CDR2 is FQNEAQ (reference sequence). The CDR3 sequence: CASSPYGGAYEQYF. The CDR3 DNA sequence: TGTGCCAGCAGCCCCTATGGGGGGGCCTACGAGCAGTACTTC.

This chain uses TRBV5-6 with TRBJ2-7; D is possibly TRBD1 (6 bases). This CDR3 region has 14 residues. V dropped 3 bases and J dropped 0 bases, with 10 bases sitting between them. Germline V gives CDR1 SGHDT, CDR2 YYEEEE. The CDR3 coding sequence is TGTGCCAGCAGCTACGGACAGAGCTCCTACGAGCAGTACTTC. It specifies CASSYGQSSYEQYF.

This rearrangement joins TRBV6-5 to TRBJ2-5; perhaps TRBD1 as D (6 bases). The CDR3 runs to 15 residues. Between the trimmed V and J ends, which lost 2 bases and 4 bases, there was a span of 14 bases. Germline CDR1 and CDR2: MNHEY and SVGAGI. Here the CDR3 DNA reads TGTGCCAGCAGTTACAGGGGGTGGCAGCCAGAGACCCAGTACTTC. This gives the protein CASSYRGWQPETQYF.

The chain has TRBV7-3 and TRBJ2-3, with TRBD1 matching over 10 bases. The V and J ends lost 5 bases and 1 base, in that order; junction bases with no gene match: 3. From germline, CDR1 is SGHTA and CDR2 FQGTGA. This CDR3 is 15 amino acids long. The CDR3 DNA reads TGTGCCAGCAGCATCGGGACAGGGGGCACAGATACGCAGTATTTT. It encodes CASSIGTGGTDTQYF.

V is TRBV5-1 and J is TRBJ1-2; D is possibly TRBD1 (5 bases). The CDR3 covers 15 residues. CDR1 SGHRS and CDR2 YFSETQ come from the germline V gene. Trimming removed 4 bases from V and 4 bases from J, with 17 bases in between. CDR3 sequence: CASSPGGRVAYGYTF. CDR3 nucleotide sequence: TGCGCCAGCAGCCCGGGGGGGAGGGTGGCCTATGGCTACACCTTC.

The rearrangement links TRBV7-9 to TRBJ1-4; 10 nucleotides line up with TRBD1. The V gene's germline CDR1 is SEHNR and CDR2 FQNEAQ (reference sequence). The CDR3 consists of 17 residues. The ends lost 2 bases at V and 5 bases at J; junction bases unmatched: 8. CDR3 sequence reads: CASSLSNPGQGNEKLFF. The CDR3 DNA is TGTGCCAGCAGCTTATCCAATCCGGGACAGGGGAATGAAAAACTGTTTTTT.

The chain carries TRBV6-1 and TRBJ1-1; D remains unclear. Trimming shortened V by 8 bases and J by 4 bases, and 14 bases separated the two germline ends. This CDR3 contains 13 residues. Germline loops: CDR1 MNHNS, CDR2 SASEGT. This chain's CDR3 is CASRGPRLTEAFF. CDR3 nucleotide sequence: TGTGCCAGCCGCGGGCCCCGTCTCACTGAAGCTTTCTTT.